This T cell receptor beta chain was profiled in a study of shared clonotypes between healthy human individuals. Germline V gives CDR1 KGHSH, CDR2 LQKENI. The CDR3 sequence is 14 residues long. Losses at the gene ends were 6 bases for V and 1 base for J; bases not matched to a gene: 4. Each sorted subset replicate got 200 ng genomic DNA, about 33,000 genomes. The table came from immunoSEQ multiplex PCR; TCRdb's copy has only in-frame clones and leaves some out. The sample has about 2 million clones; about 95% are singletons. Researchers partitioned CD4+ cells into CD45RA+ naive and CD45RA-negative memory subsets.

This sequence joins TRBV18 and TRBJ1-1, with TRBD1 identical over 8 bases. The receptor comes from a man aged 18 to 29 in good health. The sample consisted of naive CD4+ T cells sorted from blood. Specified subset: CD45RA+ positively selected. This CDR3 reads CASSRTGTNTEAFF. In DNA, the CDR3 is TGTGCCAGCTCCCGGACAGGGACGAACACTGAAGCTTTCTTT. Based on the CDR3 plus reference TRBV18 and TRBJ1-1, the full variable domain is NAGVMQNPRHLVRRRGQEARLRCSPMKGHSHVYWYRQLPEEGLKFMVYLQKENIIDESGMPKERFSAEFPKEGPSILRIQQVVRGDSAAYFCASSRTGTNTEAFFGQGTRLTVV.